Below, 20 T cell receptor beta chains from the same sample are listed, as sequenced in a study of blood T cell repertoires in COVID-19. The table came from immunoSEQ multiplex PCR; TCRdb's copy has only in-frame clones and leaves some out. The data contain roughly 500,000 clones, 75% to 90% of them singletons. The specimen was PBMCs or T cells enriched from blood (not recorded which). The receptors shown here come from a woman aged 55-70 years who had recovered from COVID-19.

The V and J genes are TRBV4-1 and TRBJ1-4, with a weak D call TRBD1 (5 bases). Germline assignment: CDR1 MGHRA and CDR2 YSYEKL. This CDR3 is built from 15 residues. V dropped 4 bases and J dropped 3 bases, with 12 bases sitting between them. Written as DNA, the CDR3 is TGCGCCAGCAGCCGGGGAGGGGTGGCTAATGAAAAACTGTTTTTT. Translating it yields CASSRGGVANEKLFF.

J is TRBJ2-7 and V is TRBV6-4, with a tentative D call TRBD2 (5 bases). The CDR3 is made up of 18 amino acids. Looked up from germline, CDR1 is MRHNA and CDR2 is SNTAGT. Trimming stripped 7 bases from V and 2 bases from J, with 27 bases between. The CDR3 coding sequence is TGTGCCAGCAAGACCAGGACTCGAACCCCCTTGGTAGCCTACGAGCAGTACGTC. This encodes CASKTRTRTPLVAYEQYV.

The chain is built from TRBV24-1 and TRBJ1-1; D possibly corresponds to TRBD1 (6 bases). Per germline, CDR1 KGHDR and CDR2 SFDVKD. The length of the CDR3 is 13 residues. V lost 9 bases and J lost 3, with 13 bases in between. The CDR3 reads CATAAGADTEAFF. Here the CDR3 DNA reads TGTGCCACCGCCGCGGGGGCGGACACTGAAGCTTTCTTT.

The chain combines TRBV12-5 with TRBJ2-1; 9 bases are a match to TRBD1. V gave up 6 bases and J gave up 8 bases; unmatched junction bases: 11. Germline V gene lookup returns CDR1 LGHNT and CDR2 FRNRAP. This CDR3 contains 15 residues. The DNA of the CDR3 is TGTGCTAGTGGACAAACCGGGACAGGGTTCGATGAGCAGTTCTTC. Residues: CASGQTGTGFDEQFF.

V is TRBV4-1 and J is TRBJ2-2; D may be TRBD1 (7 bases). Trimming pared 4 bases from V and 2 bases from J, leaving 17 bases between. The CDR3 is 17 residues long. Germline CDR1 and CDR2: MGHRA and YSYEKL. CDR3 in amino acids: CASSRSAGGLNTGELFF. DNA of the CDR3: TGCGCCAGCAGCCGCAGTGCAGGGGGGTTAAACACCGGGGAGCTGTTTTTT.

The genes are TRBV27 and TRBJ2-7, with 8 bases that match TRBD1. CDR1 MNHEY and CDR2 SMNVEV come from the germline V gene (reference sequence). With 4 bases clipped from V and 2 bases from J, the junction kept 10 bases outside the gene matches. This CDR3 has 16 residues. CDR3: CASSSILTGDTYEQYF. The CDR3 DNA follows: TGTGCCAGCAGTTCTATCCTGACAGGGGATACCTACGAGCAGTACTTC.

The chain has TRBV30 and TRBJ2-2; 7 bases are shared with TRBD2. Losses at the gene ends were 2 bases for V and 0 bases for J; bases not matched to a gene: 6. CDR1 and CDR2 (germline): GTSNPN, SVGIG (reference sequence). The CDR3 spans 16 residues. The CDR3 DNA is TGTGCCTGGAGTCCCAGGACTAGAGCGAACACCGGGGAGCTGTTTTTT. Its translation is CAWSPRTRANTGELFF.

The rearrangement joins TRBV11-2 to TRBJ1-5; 7 bases are a match to TRBD1. V gave up 4 bases and J gave up 4 bases; unmatched junction bases: 1. Germline V gene lookup returns CDR1 SGHAT and CDR2 FQNNGV. The CDR3 consists of 13 residues. The CDR3 nucleotides are TGTGCCAGCAGCTGGGACAGAAATCAGCCCCAGCATTTT. This codes for CASSWDRNQPQHF.

The rearrangement joins TRBV5-1 to TRBJ1-2; 7 bases map to TRBD1. Per the germline V gene, CDR1 is SGHRS and CDR2 is YFSETQ. This CDR3 spans 13 amino acids. V was pared by 4 bases and J by 6 bases, with 6 bases of the junction left unmatched. CDR3 protein: CASSQGGAHGYTF. CDR3 bases: TGCGCCAGCAGCCAAGGGGGCGCCCATGGCTACACCTTC.

The chain links TRBV24-1 to TRBJ2-1, with 9 nucleotides matching TRBD1. Per germline, CDR1 KGHDR and CDR2 SFDVKD. The CDR3 covers 15 residues. V lost 5 bases to trimming and J lost 5 bases; unmatched junction nucleotides: 6. For the CDR3, the DNA is TGTGCCACCAGTGGCGGGACAGGGTTCCACAATGAGCAGTTCTTC. This gives the protein CATSGGTGFHNEQFF.

The J gene is TRBJ2-2, the V gene TRBV7-2; 10 nucleotides line up with TRBD2. The CDR3 is 16 residues long. Looked up from germline, CDR1 is SGHTA and CDR2 is FQGNSA. J lost 0 bases, V lost 5 bases, and 3 bases had no gene match. The chain's CDR3 is CASSERGGANTGELFF. CDR3 nucleotides: TGTGCCAGCAGCGAGCGGGGGGGCGCGAACACCGGGGAGCTGTTTTTT.

The chain couples TRBV19 to TRBJ1-5; 8 positions agree with TRBD1. This CDR3 has 16 residues. Trimming took 6 bases from V and 2 from J; bases not matched to a gene: 9. From germline, CDR1 is LNHDA and CDR2 SQIVND (reference sequence). Here the CDR3 reads CASSLGQGGGNQPQHF. The CDR3 nucleotides are TGTGCCAGTAGCCTCGGACAGGGTGGCGGCAATCAGCCCCAGCATTTT.

The chain has TRBV15 and TRBJ1-3; maybe TRBD1 (6 bases). Trimming cost V 0 bases and J 2 bases, with 11 bases left between them. Germline V gene lookup returns CDR1 LNHNV and CDR2 YYDKDF (reference sequence). The CDR3 contains 16 residues. The CDR3 reads CATSRERGRTGNTIYF. CDR3 bases: TGTGCCACCAGCAGAGAGCGGGGGCGAACTGGAAACACCATATATTTT. The full variable domain, rest sourced from reference TRBV15 and TRBJ1-3, is DAMVIQNPRYQVTQFGKPVTLSCSQTLNHNVMYWYQQKSSQAPKLLFHYYDKDFNNEADTPDNFQSRRPNTSFCFLDIRSPGLGDTAMYLCATSRERGRTGNTIYFGEGSWLTVV.

This sequence joins TRBV18 and TRBJ2-3, with TRBD2 matching 14 bases. Trimming cost V 2 bases and J 2 bases; bases outside gene matches: 3. The CDR3 sequence is 17 residues long. Germline values: CDR1 KGHSH, CDR2 LQKENI. The CDR3, as DNA: TGTGCCAGCTCACCAAGACTAGCGGGGGGGCCCACAGATACGCAGTATTTT. It translates to CASSPRLAGGPTDTQYF. Together with reference TRBV18 and TRBJ2-3, the CDR3 gives the full variable domain: NAGVMQNPRHLVRRRGQEARLRCSPMKGHSHVYWYRQLPEEGLKFMVYLQKENIIDESGMPKERFSAEFPKEGPSILRIQQVVRGDSAAYFCASSPRLAGGPTDTQYFGPGTRLTVL.

The V gene is TRBV14, the J gene TRBJ2-1; 7 nucleotides match TRBD2. The CDR3 covers 15 residues. The germline gives CDR1 SGHDN, CDR2 FVKESK. After removal of 0 bases from V and 8 bases from J, the junction contained 7 bases not matched to a gene. CDR3 bases: TGTGCCAGCAGCCAAGATCTTGGGAGGGTTTATGAGCAGTTCTTC. Amino acids: CASSQDLGRVYEQFF.

The chain carries TRBV5-1 and TRBJ2-5; 11 nucleotides line up with TRBD2. J gave up 3 bases and V 0 bases, and 1 base lay outside the gene matches. The CDR3 has 15 amino acids. The V gene's germline CDR1 is SGHRS and CDR2 YFSETQ. Here the CDR3 reads CASSLGLAGKETQYF. CDR3 in DNA: TGCGCCAGCAGCTTGGGACTAGCGGGGAAAGAGACCCAGTACTTC. The full variable domain, in which reference TRBV5-1 and TRBJ2-5 provide the parts outside the CDR3, is KAGVTQTPRYLIKTRGQQVTLSCSPISGHRSVSWYQQTPGQGLQFLFEYFSETQRNKGNFPGRFSGRQFSNSRSEMNVSTLELGDSALYLCASSLGLAGKETQYFGPGTRLLVL.

The CDR3 DNA reads TGTGCCAGCAGCAAATACGTCCGGAGGATGGCCAACTATGGCTACACCTTC. This encodes CASSKYVRRMANYGYTF. The rearrangement joins TRBV21-1 to TRBJ1-2. TRBV21-1 is reported as a pseudogene. This CDR3 has 17 amino acids.

This chain links TRBV7-2 with TRBJ1-1, with D perhaps TRBD1 (6 bases). Trimming left V 2 bases short and J 5 bases short, with 15 bases between. CDR3 length: 15 residues. Germline values: CDR1 SGHTA, CDR2 FQGNSA. The CDR3 sequence is CASSLLGGLRTEAFF. CDR3 nucleotide sequence: TGTGCCAGCAGCTTACTCGGGGGGCTGAGAACTGAAGCTTTCTTT.

J is TRBJ1-2 and V is TRBV10-2; tentative D call: TRBD1 (5 bases). V was shortened by 4 bases and J by 1 base, with 10 bases between the two germline ends. Germline-derived CDR1 and CDR2 are WSHSY and SAAADI. The CDR3 contains 14 residues. The chain's CDR3 is CASSGPQGNYGYTF. CDR3 nucleotide sequence: TGCGCCAGCAGTGGCCCCCAGGGTAACTATGGCTACACCTTC.

About this clone itself: Germline is not matched at one junction end, which may reflect a read error. The chain links TRBV3-1 (or the pseudogene TRBV3-2) to TRBJ1-2; TRBD1 might be the D (5 bases). Germline V gene sequence: CDR1 LGHDT, CDR2 YNNKEL (reference sequence). The CDR3 sequence is 14 residues long. DNA of the CDR3: TGTGCCAGCAGACAAGCGGCAGGGAAAAAGGGCTACACCTTC. Translating it yields CASRQAAGKKGYTF.